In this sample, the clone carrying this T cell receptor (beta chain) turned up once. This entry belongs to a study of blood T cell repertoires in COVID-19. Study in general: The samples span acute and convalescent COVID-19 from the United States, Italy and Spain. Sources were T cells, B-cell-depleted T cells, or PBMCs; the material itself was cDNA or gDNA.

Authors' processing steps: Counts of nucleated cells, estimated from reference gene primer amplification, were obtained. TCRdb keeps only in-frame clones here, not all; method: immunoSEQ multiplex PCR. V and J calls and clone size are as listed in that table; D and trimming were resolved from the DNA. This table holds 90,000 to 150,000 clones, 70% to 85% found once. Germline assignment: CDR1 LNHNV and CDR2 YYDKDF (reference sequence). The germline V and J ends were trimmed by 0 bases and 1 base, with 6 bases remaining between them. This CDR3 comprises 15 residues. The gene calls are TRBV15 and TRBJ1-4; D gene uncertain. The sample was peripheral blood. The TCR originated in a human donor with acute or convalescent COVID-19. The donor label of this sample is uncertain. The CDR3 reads CATSRDPGTNEKLFF. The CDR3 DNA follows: TGTGCCACCAGCAGAGACCCGGGAACTAATGAAAAACTGTTTTTT.